These T cell receptor beta chains were read from a single sample in a study of blood T cell repertoires in COVID-19. Some clones are missing from TCRdb's copy, which holds only in-frame ones; the method was immunoSEQ multiplex PCR. The data show some 200,000 clones, with roughly 80% seen just once and about 10% held by the top ten. The sequenced sample consisted of peripheral blood. The receptors shown here come from a woman at least 80 years old with acute or convalescent COVID-19. The CDR3 runs from the conserved cysteine through the conserved F or W. A D gene is named only where the DNA matches it firmly. Rows may omit the clone size; those that give it use once, few, many or a size class.

NA TRBD1 15 TRBJ1-5 TRBV10-3 CASRRGTENGQPQHF TGTGCCTCGCGTCGGGGGACAGAGAATGGTCAGCCCCAGCATTTT
few TRBD2 15 TRBJ2-1 TRBV6-5 CASSSTSGMYNEQFF TGTGCCAGCAGTTCGACTAGCGGGATGTACAATGAGCAGTTCTTC
NA NA 14 TRBJ1-2 TRBV25-1 CASSETGSYYGYTF TGTGCCAGCAGTGAAACAGGGAGCTACTATGGCTACACCTTC
few NA 14 TRBJ2-3 TRBV5-1 CASSLWALTDTQYF TGCGCCAGCAGCTTATGGGCCCTCACAGATACGCAGTATTTT
NA TRBD1 14 TRBJ1-5 TRBV28 CASSFQGGGQPQHF TGTGCCAGCAGTTTTCAGGGGGGAGGACAGCCCCAGCATTTT
NA NA 15 TRBJ1-5 TRBV30 CAWSTPGGGGQPQHF TGTGCCTGGAGTACCCCCGGCGGGGGCGGACAGCCCCAGCATTTT
NA NA 18 TRBJ2-3 TRBV4-3 CASSQHPITGGADGTQYF TGCGCCAGCAGCCAACACCCGATTACTGGGGGGGCTGATGGTACGCAGTATTTT
NA TRBD1 15 TRBJ1-4 TRBV30 CAWSEKGQGAEKLFF TGTGCCTGGAGTGAGAAGGGACAGGGAGCTGAAAAACTGTTTTTT
NA TRBD1 14 TRBJ1-3 TRBV30 CAWSYGTGADTIYF TGTGCCTGGAGTTATGGGACAGGGGCGGACACCATATATTTT
NA TRBD1 16 TRBJ2-1 TRBV5-1 CASSLGAGTGSNEQFF TGCGCCAGCAGCTTGGGGGCCGGGACAGGGAGCAATGAGCAGTTCTTC
NA TRBD1 15 TRBJ2-4 TRBV5-6 CASSDRELAKNIQYF TGTGCCAGCAGCGACAGGGAACTAGCCAAAAACATTCAGTACTTC
NA TRBD1 14 TRBJ1-4 TRBV30 CAWSQRGQFEKLFF TGTGCCTGGAGTCAAAGGGGGCAGTTTGAAAAACTGTTTTTT
NA TRBD2 15 TRBJ2-3 TRBV18 CASSPGTSGIDTQYF TGTGCCAGCTCACCGGGGACTAGCGGGATAGATACGCAGTATTTT
NA TRBD1 15 TRBJ1-1 TRBV19 CASSIGQGRNTEAFF TGTGCCAGTAGTATAGGACAGGGGCGGAACACTGAAGCTTTCTTT
NA NA 13 TRBJ1-6 TRBV30 CAWSGHIYSPLHF TGTGCCTGGAGTGGTCACATTTATTCACCCCTCCACTTT
NA NA 15 TRBJ1-2 TRBV14 CASSHSGVQSYGYTF TGTGCCAGCAGCCATTCCGGGGTTCAGAGCTATGGCTACACCTTC
few NA 12 TRBJ2-7 TRBV11-3 CASSSTGYEQYF TGTGCCAGCAGCTCCACAGGGTACGAGCAGTACTTC
NA NA 14 TRBJ1-4 TRBV14 CASSQTGPNEKLFF TGTGCCAGCAGCCAAACAGGACCTAATGAAAAACTGTTTTTT
NA NA 14 TRBJ1-4 TRBV19 CASSIAVTAEKLFF TGTGCCAGTAGTATCGCGGTAACGGCAGAAAAACTGTTTTTT
NA NA 13 TRBJ2-1 TRBV6-2/TRBV6-3 CASSYLIGGEQFF TGTGCCAGCAGTTACCTGATAGGGGGAGAGCAGTTCTTC
NA TRBD2 19 TRBJ2-2 TRBV10-3 CAISFTSGGPIANTGELFF TGTGCCATCAGCTTCACTAGCGGGGGCCCCATCGCGAACACCGGGGAGCTGTTTTTT
NA NA 13 TRBJ2-5 TRBV6-5 CASRQQVRATQYF TGTGCCAGCAGGCAACAGGTACGGGCGACCCAGTACTTC
NA TRBD2 17 TRBJ2-1 TRBV13 CASSLMRGEGSYNEQFF TGTGCCAGCAGCTTAATGCGGGGGGAGGGATCCTACAATGAGCAGTTCTTC